Following are 22 T cell receptor beta chains from one sample sequenced in a study of long-term antiretroviral therapy in people with HIV. The authors ran the immunoSEQ assay, v3.0, at survey level. Data came from immunoSEQ multiplex PCR; TCRdb stores just in-frame clones and leaves some out. The table shows some 19,000 clones, with around 84% occurring only once. The material sequenced was unsorted PBMCs, taken 0.9 years after starting antiretroviral therapy. The receptors were gathered from a man aged 18 to 30 with HIV.

This clone was detected only once. The V gene is TRBV9, the J gene TRBJ2-3; the D is unclear. This CDR3 is 13 amino acids long. The germline gives CDR1 SGDLS, CDR2 YYNGEE. Trimming removed 1 base from V and 4 bases from J, with 7 bases in between. CDR3 in amino acids: CASSVNPPDTQYF. The DNA of the CDR3 is TGTGCCAGCAGCGTAAACCCGCCAGATACGCAGTATTTT. Full variable domain (remainder filled in from reference TRBV9 and TRBJ2-3): DSGVTQTPKHLITATGQRVTLRCSPRSGDLSVYWYQQSLDQGLQFLIQYYNGEERAKGNILERFSAQQFPDLHSELNLSSLELGDSALYFCASSVNPPDTQYFGPGTRLTVL.

V usage is TRBV5-5 and J usage is TRBJ1-3; TRBD1 is a possible D gene (5 bases). CDR1 is SGHKS and CDR2 is YYEKEE in the germline V gene (reference sequence). V was cut by 4 bases and J by 4 bases, with 18 bases left in between. The CDR3 has 16 residues. CDR3 loop: CASSLGTGTQGNTIYF. In DNA form, the CDR3 reads TGTGCCAGCAGCCTTGGGACCGGAACTCAAGGAAACACCATATATTTT.

This clone was seen a few times. The chain couples TRBV19 to TRBJ1-5, with D unclear. The CDR3 runs 13 residues. Per the germline V gene, CDR1 is LNHDA and CDR2 is SQIVND (reference sequence). Trimming took off 2 bases at V and 9 bases at J, with 11 bases between the two ends. The CDR3 DNA is TGTGCCAGTAGTATAAACCGTCGTGGGCCCCAGCATTTT. Translation: CASSINRRGPQHF.

This chain joins TRBV25-1 and TRBJ1-2, with D perhaps TRBD1 (5 bases). CDR3 length equals 14 residues. CDR1 MGHDK and CDR2 SYGVNS come from the germline V gene. With 3 bases removed from V and 8 bases from J, the gap between germline ends came to 16 bases. CDR3 bases: TGTGCCAGCAGTGAGATACAGGCTTTTCAGGGCTACACCTTC. Translating gives CASSEIQAFQGYTF.

CDR3 region: CASRSGVNTEAFF. The CDR3 DNA sequence: TGTGCCAGCAGATCGGGGGTGAACACTGAAGCTTTCTTT. The genes are TRBV28 and TRBJ1-1; TRBD1 might be the D (5 bases). CDR1 and CDR2 from the germline V gene are MDHEN and SYDVKM. The CDR3 length is 13 residues. The V end lost 6 bases, the J end lost 0 bases, and 8 bases lay between the germline ends.

This sequence joins TRBV6-4 and TRBJ2-2, with no clear D. CDR3 length equals 12 residues. Trimming removed 1 base at V and 8 bases at J, with 5 bases between. Germline assignment: CDR1 MRHNA and CDR2 SNTAGT. Here the CDR3 DNA reads TGTGCCAGCAGTGACTTTTTTGGGGAGCTGTTTTTT. Translating it yields CASSDFFGELFF.

Here the CDR3 reads CASSQDGRELFF. DNA for the CDR3: TGCGCCAGCAGCCAAGATGGCAGGGAGCTGTTTTTT. V gene TRBV4-1 combines with J gene TRBJ2-2; D remains unclear. CDR3 size: 12 residues. Germline V lookup: CDR1 MGHRA, CDR2 YSYEKL. Trimming stripped 0 bases from V and 9 bases from J, with 5 bases between.

The sample holds one count of this clone. CDR3 sequence reads: CASSDRDRANYGYTF. The DNA of the CDR3 is TGTGCCAGCAGCGACCGGGACAGAGCTAACTATGGCTACACCTTC. The chain carries TRBV5-4 and TRBJ1-2, with 7 bases matching TRBD1. V gave up 4 bases and J gave up 0 bases; unmatched junction bases: 6. This CDR3 is 15 amino acids long. The germline CDR1 and CDR2 sequences are SGHNT and YYREEE (reference sequence).

The chain joins TRBV18 to TRBJ2-7, with TRBD2 identical over 10 bases. Germline trimming cut 1 base from V and 8 bases from J; bases unmatched to any gene: 5. CDR1 is KGHSH and CDR2 is LQKENI in the germline V gene. The CDR3 contains 14 residues. CDR3: CASSPQASGGKQYF. CDR3 coding DNA: TGTGCCAGCTCACCACAAGCTAGCGGGGGCAAGCAGTACTTC.

The chain couples TRBV4-2 to TRBJ2-7; D is ambiguous. V was trimmed by 0 bases and J by 3 bases, leaving 15 bases between them. The CDR3 is made up of 16 amino acids. CDR1 and CDR2 from the germline V gene are LGHNA and YNFKEQ. This CDR3 reads CASSQDPAQPGYEQYF. The CDR3 nucleotides read TGTGCCAGCAGCCAAGATCCTGCGCAGCCTGGCTACGAGCAGTACTTC.

The chain joins TRBV5-4 to TRBJ1-3; no definite D call. The CDR3 is 14 residues long. Germline V gene lookup returns CDR1 SGHNT and CDR2 YYREEE (reference sequence). V gave up 2 bases and J gave up 4 bases, with 10 bases separating them. CDR3 amino acids: CASSFGQAGNTIYF. In DNA, the CDR3 is TGTGCCAGCAGCTTCGGGCAGGCAGGAAACACCATATATTTT.

This chain links TRBV2 with TRBJ1-3, with D tentatively TRBD1 (5 bases). The CDR3 contains 14 residues. The germline V gene has CDR1 SNHLY and CDR2 FYNNEI. Trimming took off 5 bases at V and 3 bases at J, with 11 bases between the two ends. The CDR3 reads CASSRGLDGNTIYF. The CDR3 DNA reads TGTGCCAGCAGTAGGGGTCTGGATGGAAACACCATATATTTT. The variable domain in full, with the rest retrieved from reference TRBV2 and TRBJ1-3, is EPEVTQTPSHQVTQMGQEVILRCVPISNHLYFYWYRQILGQKVEFLVSFYNNEISEKSEIFDDQFSVERPDGSNFTLKIRSTKLEDSAMYFCASSRGLDGNTIYFGEGSWLTVV.

In this sample, this clone turned up once. The genes are TRBV7-3 and TRBJ1-1; D ambiguous. This CDR3 has 14 amino acids. Germline CDR1 is SGHTA and CDR2 is FQGTGA. Trimming took off 3 bases at V and 1 base at J, with 9 bases between the two ends. CDR3 nucleotides: TGTGCCAGCAGCTTGTCCAGCACGAACACTGAAGCTTTCTTT. Encoded protein: CASSLSSTNTEAFF.

V gene TRBV7-3 combines with J gene TRBJ2-7; no clear D gene. V lost 5 bases and J 7 bases, leaving 15 bases between the germline ends. Per germline, CDR1 SGHTA and CDR2 FQGTGA. The CDR3 extends over 13 amino acids. The CDR3 protein is CASSRNKGGEQYF. In DNA form, the CDR3 reads TGTGCCAGCAGCCGGAACAAAGGTGGGGAGCAGTACTTC. Full variable domain (missing parts from reference TRBV7-3 and TRBJ2-7): GAGVSQTPSNKVTEKGKYVELRCDPISGHTALYWYRQSLGQGPEFLIYFQGTGAADDSGLPNDRFFAVRPEGSVSTLKIQRTERGDSAVYLCASSRNKGGEQYFGPGTRLTVT.

This clone showed up just once. V usage is TRBV19 and J usage is TRBJ1-1; D ambiguous. The V gene lost 6 bases and the J gene lost 1 base, with 12 bases spanning the gap. The germline V gene has CDR1 LNHDA and CDR2 SQIVND (reference sequence). This CDR3 comprises 14 residues. For the CDR3, the DNA is TGTGCCAGTAGGACCCAACTCTCGAACACTGAAGCTTTCTTT. Amino acid sequence: CASRTQLSNTEAFF.

This clone was seen only once. J is TRBJ2-3 and V is TRBV27, with TRBD2 as a possible D gene (6 bases). CDR3 size: 14 residues. Per germline, CDR1 MNHEY and CDR2 SMNVEV (reference sequence). V was pared by 5 bases and J by 2 bases, with 11 bases between. CDR3 sequence: CASSGRGPTDTQYF. For the CDR3, the DNA is TGTGCCAGCAGTGGGCGGGGTCCCACAGATACGCAGTATTTT.

This chain connects TRBV5-8 to TRBJ1-1, with a possible D match to TRBD1 (6 bases). There are 14 residues in the CDR3. The germline V and J ends were trimmed by 4 bases and 5 bases, with 15 bases remaining between them. Germline CDR1 and CDR2: SGHTS and YDEGEE. CDR3 coding DNA: TGTGCCAGCAGCCCCAATCCAGGGGAAACTGAAGCTTTCTTT. Encoded protein: CASSPNPGETEAFF.

The V and J genes are TRBV2 and TRBJ1-4; 8 positions match TRBD1. The CDR3 consists of 15 residues. The germline V gene encodes CDR1 SNHLY and CDR2 FYNNEI. Germline trimming cut 5 bases from V and 4 bases from J; bases unmatched to any gene: 6. This CDR3 is CASSFGQGFNEKLFF. The CDR3 coding sequence is TGTGCCAGCAGTTTCGGACAGGGTTTTAATGAAAAACTGTTTTTT.

This clone appeared once. The rearrangement links TRBV5-1 to TRBJ1-1; D is possibly TRBD1 (5 bases). V shed 5 bases and J shed 8 bases, with 10 bases lying between them. This CDR3 is built from 11 residues. CDR1 and CDR2 (germline): SGHRS, YFSETQ. CDR3 nucleotide sequence: TGCGCCAGCAGGTGGGGCTCGGAAGCTTTCTTT. It codes for CASRWGSEAFF.

This clone was observed once. This rearrangement joins TRBV4-1 to TRBJ2-7; D is possibly TRBD1 (6 bases). Trimming removed 2 bases from V and 6 bases from J, with 17 bases in between. In germline, CDR1 is MGHRA, CDR2 YSYEKL. CDR3 length: 15 amino acids. The CDR3 DNA follows: TGCGCCAGCAGCCAAAACCACAGGGCCCGAGGCGAGCAGTACTTC. Protein product: CASSQNHRARGEQYF.

This chain links TRBV19 with TRBJ2-7; D gene uncertain. CDR1 and CDR2 (germline): LNHDA, SQIVND (reference sequence). V shed 5 bases and J shed 4 bases, with 9 bases lying between them. The length of the CDR3 is 12 residues. The CDR3 reads CASSGYKYEQYF. The CDR3 region has the DNA TGTGCCAGTAGTGGGTACAAGTACGAGCAGTACTTC.

This clone showed up just once. The CDR3, as DNA: TGTGCCAGCAGCTTAGTTAAGGGACAGGGAACCCGAGAGACCCAGTACTTC. This codes for CASSLVKGQGTRETQYF. The V gene is TRBV11-2, the J gene TRBJ2-5; 9 bases are a match to TRBD1. The CDR3 length is 17 residues. V lost 1 base to trimming and J lost 4 bases; unmatched junction nucleotides: 10. Germline V gene data show CDR1 as SGHAT and CDR2 as FQNNGV.